This TCR beta chain was profiled in a study of T cells of healthy individuals. V was trimmed by 3 bases and J by 0 bases, leaving 9 bases between them. Germline V CDR1 and CDR2: SGHVS, FQNEAQ. CDR3 length equals 15 residues. From the 5' RACE reads, TCRdb called clonotypes with MiXCR, one entry per CDR3 protein. The data contain some 100,000 distinct CDR3 sequences, about 16% of them singletons. This clonotype was seen many times. The chain is built from TRBV7-8 and TRBJ1-5; D ambiguous. This clonotype originated in a human donor in good health. The CDR3 loop is CASSLWGSSNQPQHF. Here the CDR3 DNA reads TGTGCCAGCAGCTTGTGGGGAAGTAGCAATCAGCCCCAGCATTTT.